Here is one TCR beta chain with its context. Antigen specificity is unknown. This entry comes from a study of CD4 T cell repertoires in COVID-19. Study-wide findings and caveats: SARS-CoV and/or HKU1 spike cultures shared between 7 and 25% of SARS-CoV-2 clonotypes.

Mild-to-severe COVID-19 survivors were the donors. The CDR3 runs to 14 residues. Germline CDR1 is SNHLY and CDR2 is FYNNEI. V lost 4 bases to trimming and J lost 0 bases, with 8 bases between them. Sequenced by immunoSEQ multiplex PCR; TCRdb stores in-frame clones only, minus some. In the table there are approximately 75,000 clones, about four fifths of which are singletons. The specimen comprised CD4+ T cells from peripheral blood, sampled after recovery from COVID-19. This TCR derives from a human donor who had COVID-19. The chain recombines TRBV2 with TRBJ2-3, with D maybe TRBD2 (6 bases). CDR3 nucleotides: TGTGCCAGCAGTGGCGGGGTCAGCACAGATACGCAGTATTTT. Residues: CASSGGVSTDTQYF.